This T cell receptor beta chain derives from a study of blood T cells in healthy people across ages (dated by TCRdb to the mid-2010s). Some background on the complete study: Template switching captured roughly one uniquely barcoded TCR beta cDNA molecule per two T cells in model experiments. Age-related changes in TCR beta repertoire diversity were measured in the study by deep sequencing normalized with unique cDNA molecular identifiers. Four age groups were formed from the donors: young (average approximately 15 years), middle-aged (around 39), aged (around 62) and long-lived (approximately 78). To avoid experimental bias, donors of different ages were randomly spread across the sequencing lanes. For two donors (one aged 18 to 30 and one aged 80 or older), the study analyzed two additional independent replicas of 1 million unique cDNA reads from the same blood draw.

General study outcomes and caveats: Compared with the aged group, the long-lived group had more naive CD4+ T cells, fewer expanded clones and increased TCR diversity, suggesting age selection. Bulk unsorted PBMC profiling prevented conclusive comparison of naive and antigen-experienced compartments. There was a strong correlation between observed TCR beta diversity and the percentage of naive T cells measured by flow cytometry. Donor CMV infection status was unknown, potentially confounding age-related changes in expanded clonotypes. As age increased, observed TCR beta diversity per million T cells dropped in a roughly linear way, and a significant reduction was already evident by age 40. Estimates of total diversity based on one million sequenced T cells were considered lower bounds and underestimates.

Taken from the germline V gene, the CDR1 and CDR2 loops are MDHEN and SYDVKM. The CDR3 goes from the cysteine to the phenylalanine over 15 residues. Just the 45-base CDR3 DNA is kept, in frame starting at base 1. Between the V and J ends, shortened by 3 bases and 4 bases respectively, the junction contains 15 bases. The library was prepared using 5' RACE. The instrument was an Illumina HiSeq 2500. A second about 7 to 11 cycle PCR used a sample-barcoded 5' primer and a J-beta primer mix. A template-switch 5' adaptor carrying 12 random nucleotides introduced a unique molecular identifier onto each TCR beta cDNA molecule. Each sample yielded at least 2.5 million CDR3-containing paired-end reads. First-strand cDNA synthesis was performed from all RNA using the Mint cDNA synthesis kit, with priming by a TRBC-specific oligonucleotide. After uracil-DNA glycosylase treatment, a first 18-cycle PCR used universal primers M1SS and BC2_uni_R on all cDNA. The original methods were these. Each sample was normalized by randomly selecting 1 million high-quality reads, each carrying a distinct molecular identifier. Instead of being binned into consensus sequences, reads that shared molecular identifiers were thrown out. CDR3 identification, clonotype clustering and error correction used MiTCR with a Q25 quality threshold and the strictest error-elimination algorithm. A nonparametric unseen species model with Euler transformation was used to estimate lower-bound total TCR beta diversity. TCRdb reanalyzed the raw reads on its own, using fastp at Q25 for trimming and MiXCR for clone calling, and kept in-frame beta chains. Identical CDR3 protein sequences are pooled into one entry, listed with their most common genes and DNA. The V and J calls here are based on TCRdb, not the publication. Present in this sample are 1 million or so distinct CDR3 sequences, over 35% of which were seen just once. Approximately 17% of the sample is in the top ten clones.

The 40 or so donors, aged about 6 to 95 years, were systemically healthy Caucasian individuals from Russia. Around 10 milliliters of peripheral blood were collected from each donor into EDTA-treated Vacutainer tubes. Ficoll-Paque density-gradient centrifugation was used to isolate PBMCs, with at least 6 million obtained per sample. Total RNA, at least 6 micrograms per sample, was extracted from PBMCs with Trizol reagent. For every donor, an aliquot of PBMCs went through flow cytometry to measure the percentages of naive CD45RAhigh/CD27high T cells. There are a few counts of this clonotype. The clone's antigen remains unknown. No base quality values were provided; no much bigger clone lies one nucleotide off.

The chain is made from TRBV28 and TRBJ2-5, with the identity of the D gene unclear. Sequencing was carried out using blood. The clonotype was recovered from an older woman in good health. For the CDR3, the sequence is CASSFSPESRETQYF. The nucleotide sequence is TGTGCCAGCAGTTTTTCGCCCGAAAGTCGAGAGACCCAGTACTTC.